The sequence of this TCR beta chain was determined in a study of early T cells in non-severe SARS-CoV-2 infection (TCRdb year 2021). Describing the broader study: Bulk RNA from unsorted whole blood was used for TCR sequencing, so alpha and beta chains could not be paired. General findings and caveats noted by the study authors: VDJdb matching was skewed toward anti-spike CD8 responses, so virus-specific expansions were likely underestimated and private and CD4 specificities were missed.

Libraries were made using 5' RACE. TCRdb names NextSeq 500 as the instrument used. In the TCR library protocol, unique molecular identifiers were attached to individual cDNA molecules to correct for PCR bias and sequencing error. Sequencing covered both TCR alpha and beta chains, and within each sample the abundances of alpha and beta sequences were tightly co-correlated. On the authors' methods: Decombinator V4 was used to annotate the V gene, J gene and CDR3 of the TCR sequences. Expanded TCRs were defined as changing significantly between any two time points under a Poisson model with p below 0.0001. TCR abundances were normalised to the total number of TCRs sequenced in each sample and reported as counts per million. MAIT TCRs were defined by TRAV1-2 paired with TRAJ12, TRAJ20 or TRAJ33, and iNKT TCRs by TRAV10 paired with TRAJ18. VDJdb, accessed on 1 November 2021, was searched for TCRs annotated for CMV, EBV and SARS-CoV-2, and TCRs annotated for more than one antigen were excluded. In TCRdb, the public reads were trimmed at Q25 with fastp and aligned with MiXCR, with productive beta chains retained. Rows merge per CDR3 protein into single entries with the most common DNA and genes. Here the V and J calls rest on TCRdb's processing, not on the authors' analysis. For this sample there are 45,000 to 75,000 distinct CDR3 sequences; roughly 12% appear just once. Together, the top ten hold around 4.7% of the sample.

This was a case-control study nested in a cohort of healthcare workers in London, UK, who had nasopharyngeal swab PCR tests and blood samples taken every week. Healthcare workers were recruited between 23 and 31 March 2020, during the week of the UK lockdown, and were followed weekly for up to about 16 weeks. Regarding this clonotype: Its antigen is unknown. No base quality information exists; no much larger clone differs at one position.

V lost 11 bases and J lost 5 bases, and the count of bases not matched to a germline gene is 10. In the germline V gene, CDR1 corresponds to SGHAT and CDR2 to FQNNGV. The CDR3 starts with the cysteine, ends with the phenylalanine, and has 13 residues. The sequence is cut down to CDR3 DNA, 39 bases in frame from base 1. This TCR was recovered from an adult who was a healthcare worker with PCR-confirmed SARS-CoV-2 infection or an uninfected control (not recorded which). This chain joins TRBV11-2 to TRBJ1-1, with 8 central nucleotides matching TRBD1. The sample taken for sequencing was whole blood. CDR3 region: CAGKRQGRTEAFF. The nucleotides read TGTGCCGGAAAAAGACAGGGGCGGACTGAAGCTTTCTTT.